The 8 T cell receptor beta chains reported below all come from one sample, sequenced in a study of blood T cell repertoires in COVID-19. Here immunoSEQ multiplex PCR was the method, and the copy in TCRdb shows in-frame clones only, minus some. The repertoire holds roughly 220,000 clones, with around four fifths as singletons. The specimen sequenced was peripheral blood. These receptors all come from a man younger than 45 with active or convalescent COVID-19.

The table lists this clone with a count of one. The rearrangement links TRBV18 to TRBJ2-5; TRBD1 agrees at 7 bases. Germline V CDR1 and CDR2: KGHSH, LQKENI. The CDR3 spans 13 residues. Trimming cost V 5 bases and J 5 bases; bases outside gene matches: 5. CDR3 in amino acids: CASSRQGLETQYF. DNA of the CDR3: TGTGCCAGCTCAAGACAGGGCCTGGAGACCCAGTACTTC.

This clone was seen a single time. The CDR3 here is CASRPTGQIATNEKLFF. In DNA form, the CDR3 reads TGTGCCAGCAGACCGACGGGACAGATCGCAACTAATGAAAAACTGTTTTTT. V usage is TRBV28 and J usage is TRBJ1-4; 7 bases are a match to TRBD1. With 6 bases clipped from V and 0 bases from J, the junction kept 10 bases outside the gene matches. This CDR3 spans 17 amino acids. Germline-derived CDR1 and CDR2 are MDHEN and SYDVKM.

This clone was seen only a few times. The chain couples TRBV19 to TRBJ1-2; possibly TRBD1 for D (6 bases). This CDR3 is 16 amino acids long. Trimming took 5 bases from V and 4 from J, leaving 20 bases between them. Per the germline V gene, CDR1 is LNHDA and CDR2 is SQIVND (reference sequence). The DNA of the CDR3 is TGTGCCAGTAGTCCTGCCGTTACAGGGACCGCCTATGGCTACACCTTC. Translation: CASSPAVTGTAYGYTF.

J is TRBJ1-1 and V is TRBV4-2, with D perhaps TRBD1 (5 bases). V was trimmed by 0 bases and J by 5 bases, leaving 13 bases between them. The germline V gene encodes CDR1 LGHNA and CDR2 YNFKEQ. CDR3 size: 15 residues. The CDR3 reads CASSQDEAGRTEAFF. CDR3 coding DNA: TGTGCCAGCAGCCAAGATGAGGCAGGGAGGACTGAAGCTTTCTTT.

The chain uses TRBV3-1 (or the pseudogene TRBV3-2) and TRBJ1-5; TRBD1 is a possible D gene (5 bases). V lost 1 base, J lost 4 bases, and 11 bases lay in between. The CDR3 loop spans 15 amino acids. Germline lookup yields CDR1 LGHDT and CDR2 YNNKEL (reference sequence). Written as DNA, the CDR3 is TGTGCCAGCAGCCAAGGGGGGGGAGTTAATCAGCCCCAGCATTTT. It encodes CASSQGGGVNQPQHF.

The genes are TRBV4-1 and TRBJ1-5, with D maybe TRBD1 (6 bases). Trimming took off 0 bases at V and 1 base at J, with 10 bases between the two ends. The CDR3 has 16 residues. Germline CDR1 and CDR2: MGHRA and YSYEKL. CDR3 sequence reads: CASSQEGGLSNQPQHF. The CDR3 nucleotides read TGCGCCAGCAGCCAAGAGGGGGGGCTAAGCAATCAGCCCCAGCATTTT.

CDR3 DNA sequence: TGTGCCAGCAGGCTACAGGGAAAGGGCACAGATACGCAGTATTTT. Translating it yields CASRLQGKGTDTQYF. The rearrangement uses TRBV28 and TRBJ2-3, with TRBD1 as a possible D gene (6 bases). With 6 bases removed from V and 1 base from J, the gap between germline ends came to 14 bases. The CDR3 consists of 15 residues. From germline, CDR1 is MDHEN and CDR2 SYDVKM. Variable domain in full (rest from reference TRBV28 and TRBJ2-3): DVKVTQSSRYLVKRTGEKVFLECVQDMDHENMFWYRQDPGLGLRLIYFSYDVKMKEKGDIPEGYSVSREKKERFSLILESASTNQTSMYLCASRLQGKGTDTQYFGPGTRLTVL.

The chain recombines TRBV6-2 or TRBV6-3 with TRBJ2-3; TRBD1 agrees at 7 bases. With 1 base clipped from V and 3 bases from J, the junction kept 7 bases outside the gene matches. The length of the CDR3 is 16 residues. Germline V gene sequence: CDR1 MNHEY, CDR2 SVGEGT. CDR3 amino acids: CASSYLPGQSTDTQYF. The CDR3 DNA reads TGTGCCAGCAGTTACTTACCGGGACAGTCTACAGATACGCAGTATTTT.